This T cell receptor (beta chain) was sequenced in a study of T cell responses to AZD1222 COVID-19 vaccine. The wider study: Second doses that came at about 4 or about 12 weeks were put together. Overall study findings and caveats: Repertoires in all cases were sampled only once the peak T cell response had passed. The donors showed a predominance of white British ancestry and of females, with possible underestimation of clonal diversity.

Using immunoSEQ multiplex PCR, the repertoire was profiled, and TCRdb retains in-frame clones only, with some absent. Of 80,000 to 95,000 clones in the sample, approximately 90% were seen once. CDR3 size: 14 residues. The germline gives CDR1 MGHDK, CDR2 SYGVNS. The V gene end was trimmed by 7 bases and the J gene end by 0 bases; junction bases not matched to a gene: 6. Turning to this clone: The antigen is not known.

This receptor was identified in an adult in good health. This specimen consisted of peripheral blood, obtained on day 0 of AZD1222 vaccination. This rearrangement joins TRBV25-1 to TRBJ2-7, with 7 nucleotides matching TRBD1. The CDR3, as DNA: TGTGCCAGCACAGGACAGGTGAACTCCTACGAGCAGTACTTC. The encoded protein is CASTGQVNSYEQYF.